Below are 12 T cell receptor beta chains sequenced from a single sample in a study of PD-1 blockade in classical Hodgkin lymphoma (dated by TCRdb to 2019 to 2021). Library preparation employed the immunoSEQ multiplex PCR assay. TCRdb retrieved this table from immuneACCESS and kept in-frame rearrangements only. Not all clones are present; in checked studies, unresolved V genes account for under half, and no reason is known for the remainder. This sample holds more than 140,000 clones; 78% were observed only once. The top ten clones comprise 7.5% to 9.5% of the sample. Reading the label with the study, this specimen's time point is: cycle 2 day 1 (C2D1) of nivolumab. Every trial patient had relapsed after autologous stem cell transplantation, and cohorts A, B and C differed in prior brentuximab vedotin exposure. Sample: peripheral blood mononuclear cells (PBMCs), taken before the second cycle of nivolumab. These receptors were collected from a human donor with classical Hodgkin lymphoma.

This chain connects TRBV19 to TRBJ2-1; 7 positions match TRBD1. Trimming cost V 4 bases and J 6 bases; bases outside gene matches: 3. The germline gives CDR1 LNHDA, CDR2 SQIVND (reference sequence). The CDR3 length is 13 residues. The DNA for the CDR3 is TGTGCCAGTAGTACGAACAGGGGCAATGAGCAGTTCTTC. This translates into CASSTNRGNEQFF. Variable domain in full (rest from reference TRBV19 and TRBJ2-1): DGGITQSPKYLFRKEGQNVTLSCEQNLNHDAMYWYRQDPGQGLRLIYYSQIVNDFQKGDIAEGYSVSREKKESFPLTVTSAQKNPTAFYLCASSTNRGNEQFFGPGTRLTVL.

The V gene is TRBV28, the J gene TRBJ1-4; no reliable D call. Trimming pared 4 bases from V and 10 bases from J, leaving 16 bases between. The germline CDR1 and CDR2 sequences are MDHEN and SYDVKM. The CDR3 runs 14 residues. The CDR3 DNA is TGTGCCAGCAGTTACCGGGCAGAGCTGGGAAAACTGTTTTTT. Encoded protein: CASSYRAELGKLFF.

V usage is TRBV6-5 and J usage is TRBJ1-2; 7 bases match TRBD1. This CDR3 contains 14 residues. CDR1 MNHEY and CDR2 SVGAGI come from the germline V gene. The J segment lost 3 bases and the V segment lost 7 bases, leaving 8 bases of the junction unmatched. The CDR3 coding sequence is TGTGCCAGCACCAGACAGGGTTGGGACTATGGCTACACCTTC. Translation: CASTRQGWDYGYTF.

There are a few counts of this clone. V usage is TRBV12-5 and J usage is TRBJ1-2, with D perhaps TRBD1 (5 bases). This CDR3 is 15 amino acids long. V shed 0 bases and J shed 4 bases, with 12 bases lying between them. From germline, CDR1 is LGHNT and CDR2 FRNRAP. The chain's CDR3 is CASGLVLGTAYGYTF. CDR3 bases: TGTGCTAGTGGTTTGGTACTGGGGACCGCCTATGGCTACACCTTC.

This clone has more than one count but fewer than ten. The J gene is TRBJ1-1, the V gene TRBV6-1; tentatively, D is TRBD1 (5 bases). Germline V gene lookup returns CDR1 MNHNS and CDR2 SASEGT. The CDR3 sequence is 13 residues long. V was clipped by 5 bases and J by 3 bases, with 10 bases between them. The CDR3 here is CASSQGVDTEAFF. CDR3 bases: TGTGCCAGCAGTCAAGGGGTAGACACTGAAGCTTTCTTT.

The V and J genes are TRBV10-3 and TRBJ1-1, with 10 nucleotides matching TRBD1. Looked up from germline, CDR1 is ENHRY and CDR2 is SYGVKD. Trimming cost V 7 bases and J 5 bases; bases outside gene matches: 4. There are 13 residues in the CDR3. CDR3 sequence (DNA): TGTGCCATCAATATGGACAGGGGGACTGAAGCTTTCTTT. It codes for CAINMDRGTEAFF.

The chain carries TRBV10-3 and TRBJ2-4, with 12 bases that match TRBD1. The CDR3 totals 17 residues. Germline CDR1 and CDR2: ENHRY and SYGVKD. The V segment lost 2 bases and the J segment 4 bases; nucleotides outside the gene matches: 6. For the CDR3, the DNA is TGTGCCATCAGTGAGGGGACGGGACAGGGGGCGAAAAACATTCAGTACTTC. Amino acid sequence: CAISEGTGQGAKNIQYF.

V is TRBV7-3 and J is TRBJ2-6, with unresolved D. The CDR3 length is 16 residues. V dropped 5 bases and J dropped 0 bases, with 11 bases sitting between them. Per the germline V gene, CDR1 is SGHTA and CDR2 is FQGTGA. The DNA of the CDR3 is TGTGCCAGCAGCCCCCCGGCGAACTCTGGGGCCAACGTCCTGACTTTC. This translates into CASSPPANSGANVLTF.

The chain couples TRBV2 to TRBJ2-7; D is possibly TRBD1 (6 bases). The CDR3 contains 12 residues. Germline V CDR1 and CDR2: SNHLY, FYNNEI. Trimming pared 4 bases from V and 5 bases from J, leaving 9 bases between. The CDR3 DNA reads TGTGCCAGCAGTGTTACAGGGCACGAGCAGTACTTC. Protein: CASSVTGHEQYF.

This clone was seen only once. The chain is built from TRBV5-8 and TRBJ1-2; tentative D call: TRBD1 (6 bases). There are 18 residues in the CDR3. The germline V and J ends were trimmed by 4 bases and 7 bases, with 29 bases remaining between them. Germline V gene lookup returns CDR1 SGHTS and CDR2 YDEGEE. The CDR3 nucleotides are TGTGCCAGCAGCGGCAGGGACACTCCTCGGGGTGTTGGAGTTGGCTACACCTTC. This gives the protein CASSGRDTPRGVGVGYTF.

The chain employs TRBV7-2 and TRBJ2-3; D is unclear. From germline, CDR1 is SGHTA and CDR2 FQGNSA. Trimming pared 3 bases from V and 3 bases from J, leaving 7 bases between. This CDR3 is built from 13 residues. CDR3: CASSFLGTDTQYF. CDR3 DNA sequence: TGTGCCAGCAGCTTCCTAGGAACAGATACGCAGTATTTT. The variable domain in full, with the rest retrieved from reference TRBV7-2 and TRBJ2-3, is GAGVSQSPSNKVTEKGKDVELRCDPISGHTALYWYRQSLGQGLEFLIYFQGNSAPDKSGLPSDRFSAERTGGSVSTLTIQRTQQEDSAVYLCASSFLGTDTQYFGPGTRLTVL.

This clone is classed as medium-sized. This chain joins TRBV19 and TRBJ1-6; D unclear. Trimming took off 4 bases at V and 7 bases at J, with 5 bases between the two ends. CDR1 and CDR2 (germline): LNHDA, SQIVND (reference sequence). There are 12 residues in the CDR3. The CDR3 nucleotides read TGTGCCAGTAGTAGGCCAAATTCACCCCTCCACTTT. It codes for CASSRPNSPLHF.